The clone carrying this T cell receptor beta chain was recorded at least ten times. No antigen is known for it. TCRdb ran MiXCR on the RT-PCR reads and lists one entry per CDR3 protein. The table includes 500,000 to 550,000 distinct CDR3 sequences, roughly 7.9% detected once. The source of the sample is a study of response to subunit inactivated influenza vaccine. Study-wide results and caveats: The authors offered the suggestion that each seasonal influenza vaccination recruits few new T cells.

CDR1 is SGHVS and CDR2 is FNYEAQ in the germline V gene. V was pared by 2 bases and J by 6 bases, with 9 bases of the junction left unmatched. The length of the CDR3 is 16 residues. The sequence was obtained from a man aged 50 to 69 who received an inactivated influenza vaccine. This rearrangement joins TRBV7-6 to TRBJ2-7; 11 bases are a match to TRBD2. The sample was PBMCs from blood, taken less than 25 months after vaccination. This CDR3 reads CASSLLAGGSSAEQYF. The CDR3 bases are TGTGCCAGCAGCTTACTAGCGGGAGGATCCTCCGCCGAGCAGTACTTC.